Listed below are T cell receptor beta chains from one sample, sequenced in a study of cytomegalovirus exposure and HLA in healthy donors. Repertoires were generated with immunoSEQ multiplex PCR, while TCRdb's copy carries only in-frame clones and drops some. The table includes some 150,000 clones, around 70% detected once. Sequenced sample: PBMCs. These receptors were obtained from a man aged 40-49 years in good health and CMV-seronegative. Each CDR3 is given with its conserved first and last residue. D genes are given only for firm matches. For some rows the clone size is stated as once, few or many, or as a class when expanded; others skip it.

>TRBJ2-7|.|.|TRBV12-2
CASRPQGPESPRSYEQYF
TGTGCAAGTCGCCCACAGGGGCCGGAGTCACCCCGGTCCTACGAGCAGTACTTC
>TRBJ2-2|few|.|TRBV10-3
CASGNSLPGELFF
TGTGCCAGCGGAAACTCCCTCCCCGGGGAGCTGTTTTTT
>TRBJ1-5|.|.|TRBV6-1
CASSGRQVFNQPQNF
TGTGCCAGCAGTGGGCGACAGGTTTTCAATCAGCCCCAGAATTTT
>TRBJ2-7|.|.|TRBV5-1
CASSLSGTDLLSYEQYF
TGCGCCAGCAGCTTAAGTGGTACCGATCTACTATCCTACGAGCAGTACTTC
>TRBJ2-3|.|.|TRBV28
CASSDYGRADTQYF
TGTGCCAGCAGCGACTACGGACGGGCGGATACGCAGTATTTT
>TRBJ2-4|.|TRBD2|TRBV4-1
CASSQGRTGGALDIQYF
TGCGCCAGCAGCCAAGGCCGTACCGGGGGGGCTTTGGACATTCAGTACTTC
>TRBJ2-7|few|.|TRBV7-3
CASSLTSRYEQYF
TGTGCCAGCAGCTTAACTAGTCGTTACGAGCAGTACTTC
>TRBJ2-7|once|TRBD1|TRBV5-4
CASSPGTGRHEQYF
TGTGCCAGCAGCCCTGGGACAGGGAGGCACGAGCAGTACTTC
>TRBJ1-3|.|.|TRBV30
CACHSGNTIYF
TGTGCCTGCCACTCTGGAAACACCATATATTTT
>TRBJ2-2|.|TRBD1|TRBV5-1
CASSRQGTVTGELFF
TGCGCCAGCAGCCGACAGGGGACGGTTACCGGGGAGCTGTTTTTT
>TRBJ1-4|.|TRBD1|TRBV18
CASTPGQHEKLFF
TGTGCCAGCACCCCGGGACAGCATGAAAAACTGTTTTTT
>TRBJ1-4|.|.|TRBV6-1
CASSGTRADNEKLFF
TGTGCCAGCAGTGGGACTCGGGCCGATAATGAAAAACTGTTTTTT
>TRBJ1-2|.|.|TRBV27
CASSLSTGYYGYTF
TGTGCCAGCAGTTTATCAACAGGGTACTATGGCTACACCTTC
>TRBJ2-1|.|.|TRBV29-1
CSVEEGASTSSYNEQFF
TGCAGCGTTGAAGAGGGAGCGTCCACAAGCTCCTACAATGAGCAGTTCTTC
>TRBJ1-2|once|TRBD1|TRBV6-1
CASTVQGAISYGYTF
TGTGCCAGCACCGTACAGGGGGCGATTAGCTATGGCTACACCTTC
>TRBJ2-1|.|TRBD2|TRBV5-1
CASNLAGVGNEQFF
TGCGCCAGCAACCTAGCGGGGGTAGGAAATGAGCAGTTCTTC
>TRBJ2-7|.|.|TRBV4-1
CASSPSRGAYEQYF
TGCGCCAGCAGCCCGTCCAGGGGGGCCTACGAGCAGTACTTC
>TRBJ2-3|few|TRBD2|TRBV5-1
CASSLTSGDTQYF
TGCGCCAGCAGCTTAACTAGCGGAGATACGCAGTATTTT
>TRBJ2-7|.|.|TRBV5-6
CASSVGLITYEQYF
TGTGCCAGCAGCGTGGGACTGATTACCTACGAGCAGTACTTC
>TRBJ2-2|.|.|TRBV21-1
CASSKVVLTGALNTGELFF
TGTGCCAGCAGCAAGGTCGTCTTGACGGGAGCCTTGAACACCGGGGAGCTGTTTTTT
>TRBJ1-2|few|TRBD1|TRBV5-4
CASSFGTGVGGYTF
TGTGCCAGCAGCTTCGGCACAGGGGTGGGGGGCTACACCTTC
>TRBJ2-5|.|TRBD2|TRBV2
CASSEDRRGGETQYF
TGTGCCAGCAGTGAAGATAGGCGGGGGGGAGAGACCCAGTACTTC
>TRBJ1-6|few|TRBD1|TRBV19
CASKPGGRDSPLHF
TGTGCCAGTAAACCAGGGGGTAGGGATTCACCCCTCCACTTT
>TRBJ2-5|once|TRBD2|TRBV2
CASTGLAGARYQETQYF
TGTGCCAGCACCGGACTAGCGGGGGCTCGGTACCAAGAGACCCAGTACTTC
>TRBJ1-1|.|.|TRBV10-3
CAIRGGSEAFF
TGTGCCATCAGGGGGGGTTCTGAAGCTTTCTTT
>TRBJ2-7|.|.|TRBV4-2
CASSQSLGGQSYEQYF
TGTGCCAGCAGCCAATCTCTGGGGGGGCAATCCTACGAGCAGTACTTC
>TRBJ2-2|.|TRBD1|TRBV10-3
CAIKEGARSTGELFF
TGTGCCATCAAAGAGGGGGCTAGATCGACCGGGGAGCTGTTTTTT
>TRBJ1-3|.|.|TRBV6-1
CASSDTGWGNTIYF
TGTGCCAGCAGTGATACAGGGTGGGGAAACACCATATATTTT
>TRBJ2-7|.|.|TRBV6-1
CASSGSYSDEQYF
TGTGCCAGCAGTGGGTCGTACTCGGACGAGCAGTACTTC
>TRBJ1-4|.|.|TRBV30
CAWDEGQRGEKLFF
TGTGCCTGGGACGAGGGGCAGCGGGGTGAAAAACTGTTTTTT
>TRBJ2-7|.|.|TRBV7-5
CVRSGLGGVMPEQYF
TGTGTCAGAAGCGGCTTGGGGGGAGTAATGCCCGAGCAGTACTTC
>TRBJ2-1|once|TRBD2|TRBV11-2
CASSLGSSGGYEQFF
TGTGCCAGCAGCTTAGGTTCTAGCGGGGGATATGAGCAGTTCTTC
>TRBJ2-5|.|.|TRBV25-1
CASSEWTQETQYF
TGTGCCAGCAGTGAATGGACACAAGAGACCCAGTACTTC
>TRBJ2-2|.|.|TRBV4-1
CASSKQGTGELFF
TGCGCCAGCAGCAAGCAGGGGACCGGGGAGCTGTTTTTT
>TRBJ2-5|.|.|TRBV5-1
CASSPSQGFQETQYF
TGCGCCAGCAGCCCCTCCCAGGGGTTTCAAGAGACCCAGTACTTC
>TRBJ2-3|.|TRBD2|TRBV6-5
CASRSSSGSTDTQYF
TGTGCCAGCAGGAGCTCTAGCGGTAGCACAGATACGCAGTATTTT
>TRBJ2-1|.|TRBD1|TRBV27
CASSLAGTVNEQFF
TGTGCCAGCAGTCTCGCCGGGACAGTGAATGAGCAGTTCTTC
>TRBJ2-5|.|TRBD1|TRBV5-1
CASSRNSGTEETQYF
TGCGCCAGCAGCAGAAACTCCGGGACAGAAGAGACCCAGTACTTC
>TRBJ1-5|.|.|TRBV19
CASSLQTGGNQPQHF
TGTGCCAGTAGTCTCCAGACAGGAGGCAATCAGCCCCAGCATTTT
>TRBJ2-5|few|TRBD2|TRBV7-6
CASRWGGEETQYF
TGTGCCAGCAGGTGGGGAGGGGAAGAGACCCAGTACTTC
>TRBJ2-3|.|.|TRBV7-9
CASKGRGIHNHTDTQYF
TGTGCCAGCAAAGGGAGGGGGATTCATAACCACACAGATACGCAGTATTTT
>TRBJ2-7|.|TRBD2|TRBV5-4
CASSHGTSGRIDEQYF
TGTGCCAGCAGCCACGGGACTAGCGGGAGAATCGACGAGCAGTACTTC
>TRBJ2-3|.|.|TRBV15
CATGRDSGTDTQYF
TGTGCCACCGGTCGGGATAGTGGCACAGATACGCAGTATTTT
>TRBJ1-5|.|.|TRBV7-9
CASSTGGASNQPQHF
TGTGCCAGCAGCACAGGAGGGGCCAGCAATCAGCCCCAGCATTTT
>TRBJ2-4|.|TRBD1|TRBV7-9
CASSLDRTGGAKNIQYF
TGTGCCAGCAGCTTAGATAGGACAGGGGGAGCCAAAAACATTCAGTACTTC
>TRBJ2-1|.|TRBD2|TRBV19
CASSISPARPGGNEQFF
TGTGCCAGTAGTATATCTCCTGCCCGGCCGGGGGGCAATGAGCAGTTCTTC
>TRBJ1-3|.|.|TRBV7-9
CASSFRDFATIYF
TGTGCCAGCAGCTTCCGAGATTTCGCGACCATATATTTT
>TRBJ1-5|.|.|TRBV6-1
CASSEGPEGNQPQHF
TGTGCCAGCAGTGAAGGGCCAGAAGGCAATCAGCCCCAGCATTTT
>TRBJ2-7|.|.|TRBV28
CASSLPVGQSEQYF
TGTGCCAGCAGTTTACCCGTCGGACAGAGCGAGCAGTACTTC